Listed below are T cell receptor beta chains from one sample, sequenced in a study of blood T cell repertoires in COVID-19. Profiling relied on immunoSEQ multiplex PCR, and the TCRdb table lists in-frame clones only, not all of them. The table lists a few hundred thousand clones, approximately 90% of them singletons. The sequenced material came from PBMCs or T cells enriched from blood (not recorded which). Source of these receptors: a woman aged 40 to 55 who had recovered from COVID-19. Both conserved end residues are part of each CDR3. D genes are given only for firm matches. Rows may omit the clone size; those that give it use once, few, many or a size class.

TRBV5-4,TRBD2,many,TRBJ2-1,TGTGCCAGCAGCTTTAGGACTAGTCGGCAGTTCTTC,CASSFRTSRQFF
TRBV7-6,.,.,TRBJ1-2,TGTGCCAGCAGCTTAGCGTCGGGCTATGGCTACACCTTC,CASSLASGYGYTF
TRBV6-5,.,.,TRBJ1-5,TGTGCCAGCAGACAAACAACAGGCATCAATCAGCCCCAGCATTTT,CASRQTTGINQPQHF
TRBV9,.,.,TRBJ1-2,TGTGCCAGCAGCCTACAGGGAAACTATGGCTACACCTTC,CASSLQGNYGYTF
TRBV18,TRBD2,.,TRBJ2-3,TGTGCCAGCTCACCCGGACTAGGCACAGATACGCAGTATTTT,CASSPGLGTDTQYF
TRBV2,.,once,TRBJ1-1,TGTGCCATTCGGGACACCCGGAACACTGAAGCTTTCTTT,CAIRDTRNTEAFF
TRBV19,.,once,TRBJ2-5,TGTGCCAGTACGCTCACATGGGGCCAGGAGACCCAGTACTTC,CASTLTWGQETQYF
TRBV5-1,.,.,TRBJ1-2,TGCGCCAGCAGTTCGGACATCGGAAGGAACTATGGCTACACCTTC,CASSSDIGRNYGYTF
TRBV6-5,.,.,TRBJ2-7,TGTGCCAGCAGTTATGGTGCGGGGACCTCCGGCGAGCAGTACTTC,CASSYGAGTSGEQYF
TRBV6-5,.,.,TRBJ2-7,TGTGCCAGCAGCTGGGTTGGGCAGAGCTACGAGCAGTACTTC,CASSWVGQSYEQYF
TRBV7-2,.,.,TRBJ2-7,TGTGCCAGCAGCTTCCGGGGTTATTCCTCCTACGAGCAGTACTTC,CASSFRGYSSYEQYF
TRBV7-9,.,.,TRBJ2-5,TGTGCCAGCAGCCCTCGCCGGTCCAATTTAGAGCGAGAGACCCAGTACTTC,CASSPRRSNLERETQYF
TRBV2,.,.,TRBJ1-1,TGTGCCAGCGCCAGGGAAACTGAAGCTTTCTTT,CASARETEAFF
TRBV5-6,.,.,TRBJ2-6,TGTGCCAGCAGCTACCCGCGGGCCGCGTCTCTGGGCACTTTC,CASSYPRAASLGTF
TRBV7-9,TRBD2,.,TRBJ2-1,TGTGCCAGCGGGCCTAGCGGGAGAGGCGAGCAGTTCTTC,CASGPSGRGEQFF
TRBV24-1,TRBD2,.,TRBJ2-3,TGTGCCACCAAGAGGGAGGGACTCACAGATACGCAGTATTTT,CATKREGLTDTQYF
TRBV19,TRBD2,.,TRBJ2-5,TGTGCCAGTAGTATAGATCTATTCGTGACTAGCGGTGACCAAGAGACCCAGTACTTC,CASSIDLFVTSGDQETQYF
TRBV7-9,.,.,TRBJ1-2,TGTGCCAGCAGCTCACTTCCGGACAGTCCCTATGGCTACACCTTC,CASSSLPDSPYGYTF
TRBV4-2,TRBD1,.,TRBJ2-2,TGTGCCAGCAGCCAAGATGGCCGGACAGGGTCCGGGGAGCTGTTTTTT,CASSQDGRTGSGELFF
TRBV6-5,.,.,TRBJ2-7,TGTGCCAGCAGTTACTCGAGGACTTACGAGCAGTACTTC,CASSYSRTYEQYF
TRBV19,TRBD1,few,TRBJ2-7,TGTGCCAGTAGTGCCACAGGGGTAGGGTCCTACGAGCAGTACTTC,CASSATGVGSYEQYF